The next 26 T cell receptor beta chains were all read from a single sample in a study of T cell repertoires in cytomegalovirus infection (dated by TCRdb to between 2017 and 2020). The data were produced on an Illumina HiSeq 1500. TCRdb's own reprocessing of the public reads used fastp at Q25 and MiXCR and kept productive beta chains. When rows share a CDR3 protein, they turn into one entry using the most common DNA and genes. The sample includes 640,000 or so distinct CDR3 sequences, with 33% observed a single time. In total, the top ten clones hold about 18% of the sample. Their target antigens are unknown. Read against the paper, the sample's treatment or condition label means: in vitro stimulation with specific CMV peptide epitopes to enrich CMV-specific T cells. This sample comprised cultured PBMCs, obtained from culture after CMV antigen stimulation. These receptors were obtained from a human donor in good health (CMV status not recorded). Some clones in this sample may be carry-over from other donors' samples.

CDR3 sequence (DNA): TGTGCCACCAGCTCGGACAGGGTCCCTGGAAACACCATATATTTT. Protein: CATSSDRVPGNTIYF. This chain uses TRBV15 with TRBJ1-3; TRBD1 matches at 8 bases. The CDR3 consists of 15 residues. Germline V gene lookup returns CDR1 LNHNV and CDR2 YYDKDF (reference sequence). Trimming removed 5 bases from V and 2 bases from J; junction bases left unmatched: 5. The whole variable domain, remainder taken from reference TRBV15 and TRBJ1-3, is DAMVIQNPRYQVTQFGKPVTLSCSQTLNHNVMYWYQQKSSQAPKLLFHYYDKDFNNEADTPDNFQSRRPNTSFCFLDIRSPGLGDTAMYLCATSSDRVPGNTIYFGEGSWLTVV.

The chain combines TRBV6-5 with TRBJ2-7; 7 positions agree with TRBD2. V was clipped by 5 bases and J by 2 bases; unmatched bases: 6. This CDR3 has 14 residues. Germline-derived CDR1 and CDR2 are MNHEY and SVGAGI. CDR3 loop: CASSGGLPPYEQYF. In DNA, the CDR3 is TGTGCCAGCAGTGGGGGACTACCTCCCTACGAGCAGTACTTC.

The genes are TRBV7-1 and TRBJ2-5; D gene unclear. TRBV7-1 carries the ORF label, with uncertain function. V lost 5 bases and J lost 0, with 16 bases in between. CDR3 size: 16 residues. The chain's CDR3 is CASSREAVTYQETQYF. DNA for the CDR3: TGTGCCAGCAGCCGAGAGGCGGTGACGTACCAAGAGACCCAGTACTTC.

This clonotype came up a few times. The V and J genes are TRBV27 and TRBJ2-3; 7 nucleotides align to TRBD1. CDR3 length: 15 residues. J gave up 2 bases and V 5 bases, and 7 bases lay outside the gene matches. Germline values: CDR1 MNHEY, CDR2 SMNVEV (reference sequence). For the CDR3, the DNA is TGTGCCAGCAGTCCCGAGGGGGCAATCACAGATACGCAGTATTTT. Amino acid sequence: CASSPEGAITDTQYF.

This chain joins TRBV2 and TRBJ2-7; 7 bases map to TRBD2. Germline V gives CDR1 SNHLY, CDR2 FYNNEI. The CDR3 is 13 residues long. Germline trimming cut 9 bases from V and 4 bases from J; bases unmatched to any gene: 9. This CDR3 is CARGRGELYEQYF. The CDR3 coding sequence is TGTGCCAGGGGTCGGGGGGAGCTATACGAGCAGTACTTC.

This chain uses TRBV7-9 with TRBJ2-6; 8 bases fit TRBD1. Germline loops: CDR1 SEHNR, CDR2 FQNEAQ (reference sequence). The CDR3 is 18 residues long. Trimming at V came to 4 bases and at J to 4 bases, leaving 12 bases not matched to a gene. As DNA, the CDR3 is TGTGCCAGCAGCTCTAGCGACAGGGGAATGGCAGGGGCCAACGTCCTGACTTTC. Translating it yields CASSSSDRGMAGANVLTF.

Here the CDR3 DNA reads TGTGCCAGCAGCGCCCGTTCGGAGCAGTTCTTC. It yields the protein CASSARSEQFF. The chain couples TRBV9 to TRBJ2-1, with D unclear. Germline V gene sequence: CDR1 SGDLS, CDR2 YYNGEE. CDR3 length: 11 residues. Trimming shortened V by 3 bases and J by 10 bases, and 8 bases separated the two germline ends.

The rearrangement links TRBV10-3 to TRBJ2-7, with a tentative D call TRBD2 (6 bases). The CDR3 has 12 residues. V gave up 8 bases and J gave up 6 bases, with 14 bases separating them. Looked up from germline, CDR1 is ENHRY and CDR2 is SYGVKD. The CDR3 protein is CAIGGQGGEQYF. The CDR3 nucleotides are TGTGCCATCGGCGGCCAGGGAGGCGAGCAGTACTTC.

DNA for the CDR3: TGTGCCAGCAGTGAAAACGGCTATGGCTACACCTTC. It codes for CASSENGYGYTF. The chain links TRBV6-1 to TRBJ1-2; D is unresolved. Germline-derived CDR1 and CDR2 are MNHNS and SASEGT. The CDR3 totals 12 residues. Deletions cut 2 bases from V and 4 bases from J, with 5 bases between.

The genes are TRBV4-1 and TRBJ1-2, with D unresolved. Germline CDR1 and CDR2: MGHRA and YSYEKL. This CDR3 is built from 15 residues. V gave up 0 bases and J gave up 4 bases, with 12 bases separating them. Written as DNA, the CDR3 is TGCGCCAGCAGCCAAGATTTTGGCGAGACCTATGGCTACACCTTC. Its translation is CASSQDFGETYGYTF.

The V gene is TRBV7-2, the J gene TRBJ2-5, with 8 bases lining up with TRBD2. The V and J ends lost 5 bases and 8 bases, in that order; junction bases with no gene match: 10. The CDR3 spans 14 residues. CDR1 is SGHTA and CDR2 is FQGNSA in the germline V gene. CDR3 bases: TGTGCCAGCAGCGTTGCGGGGGGCGTTACAACCCAGTACTTC. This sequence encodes CASSVAGGVTTQYF.

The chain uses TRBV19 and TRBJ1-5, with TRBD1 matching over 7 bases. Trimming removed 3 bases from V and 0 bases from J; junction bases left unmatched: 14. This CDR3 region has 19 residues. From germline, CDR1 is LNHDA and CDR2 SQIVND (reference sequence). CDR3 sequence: CASSIGGTAAAYSNQPQHF. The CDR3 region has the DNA TGTGCCAGTAGTATTGGCGGGACAGCAGCAGCCTATAGCAATCAGCCCCAGCATTTT. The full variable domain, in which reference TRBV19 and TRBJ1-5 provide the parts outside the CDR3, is DGGITQSPKYLFRKEGQNVTLSCEQNLNHDAMYWYRQDPGQGLRLIYYSQIVNDFQKGDIAEGYSVSREKKESFPLTVTSAQKNPTAFYLCASSIGGTAAAYSNQPQHFGDGTRLSIL.

CDR3 nucleotides: TGTGCCAGCAGAAGACGGGGCTCAGGACTATACGAGCAGTACTTC. Translating it yields CASRRRGSGLYEQYF. V and J are TRBV28 and TRBJ2-7, with a possible D match to TRBD2 (6 bases). Trimming removed 6 bases at V and 4 bases at J, with 19 bases between. This CDR3 region has 15 residues. Germline V gene lookup returns CDR1 MDHEN and CDR2 SYDVKM. Together with reference TRBV28 and TRBJ2-7, the CDR3 gives the full variable domain: DVKVTQSSRYLVKRTGEKVFLECVQDMDHENMFWYRQDPGLGLRLIYFSYDVKMKEKGDIPEGYSVSREKKERFSLILESASTNQTSMYLCASRRRGSGLYEQYFGPGTRLTVT.

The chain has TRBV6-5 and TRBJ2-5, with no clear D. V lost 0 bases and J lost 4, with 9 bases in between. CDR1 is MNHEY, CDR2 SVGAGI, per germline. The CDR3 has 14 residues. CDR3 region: CASSYSGPPETQYF. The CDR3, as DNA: TGTGCCAGCAGTTACTCGGGCCCCCCAGAGACCCAGTACTTC.

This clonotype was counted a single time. The CDR3 protein is CASSLSTEGTDTQYF. Here the CDR3 DNA reads TGTGCCAGCAGTTTAAGTACCGAGGGGACAGATACGCAGTATTTT. The V and J genes are TRBV28 and TRBJ2-3, with D perhaps TRBD1 or TRBD2 (5 bases each). Germline-derived CDR1 and CDR2 are MDHEN and SYDVKM. There are 15 residues in the CDR3. The V end lost 2 bases, the J end lost 3 bases, and 12 bases lay between the germline ends.

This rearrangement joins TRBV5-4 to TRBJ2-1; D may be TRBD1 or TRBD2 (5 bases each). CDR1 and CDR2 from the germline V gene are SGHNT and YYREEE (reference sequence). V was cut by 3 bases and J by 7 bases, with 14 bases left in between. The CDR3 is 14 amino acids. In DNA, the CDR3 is TGTGCCAGCAGCTCCCATGGGGGTTCGAATGAGCAGTTCTTC. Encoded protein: CASSSHGGSNEQFF.

CDR3 amino acids: CAAGRVGNEQFF. As DNA, the CDR3 is TGTGCCGCTGGGAGGGTAGGGAATGAGCAGTTCTTC. This sequence joins TRBV7-4 and TRBJ2-1, with TRBD2 matching over 7 bases. From germline, CDR1 is SGHVT and CDR2 SQSDAQ. The CDR3 has 12 amino acids. The V gene end was trimmed by 11 bases and the J gene end by 7 bases; junction bases not matched to a gene: 8.

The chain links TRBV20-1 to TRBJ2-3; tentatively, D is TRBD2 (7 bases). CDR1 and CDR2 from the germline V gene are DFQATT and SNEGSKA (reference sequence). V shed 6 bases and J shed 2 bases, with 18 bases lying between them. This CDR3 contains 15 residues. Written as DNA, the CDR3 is TGCAGTGCCAACAAGGGGGGGTGGGACACAGATACGCAGTATTTT. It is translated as CSANKGGWDTDTQYF.

CDR3 coding DNA: TGTGCCAGCACCCGGGACAGTCTAAACGTGGGCAATCAGCCCCAGCATTTT. It codes for CASTRDSLNVGNQPQHF. V gene TRBV2 combines with J gene TRBJ1-5; 7 bases agree with TRBD1. This CDR3 is 17 amino acids long. Per the germline V gene, CDR1 is SNHLY and CDR2 is FYNNEI. J was trimmed by 2 bases and V by 7 bases; bases with no gene match: 14.

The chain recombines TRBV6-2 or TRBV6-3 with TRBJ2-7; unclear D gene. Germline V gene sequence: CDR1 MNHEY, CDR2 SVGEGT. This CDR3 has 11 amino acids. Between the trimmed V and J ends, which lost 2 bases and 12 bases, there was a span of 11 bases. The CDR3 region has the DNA TGTGCCAGCAGTTACATAGGGCTGCGGTACTTC. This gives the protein CASSYIGLRYF.

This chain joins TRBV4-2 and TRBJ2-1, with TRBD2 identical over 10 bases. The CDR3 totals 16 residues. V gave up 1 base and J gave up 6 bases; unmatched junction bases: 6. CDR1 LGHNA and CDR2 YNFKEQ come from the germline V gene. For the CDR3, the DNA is TGTGCCAGCAGCCAAGGTGGTGGGACTAGCGTCAATGAGCAGTTCTTC. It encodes CASSQGGGTSVNEQFF.

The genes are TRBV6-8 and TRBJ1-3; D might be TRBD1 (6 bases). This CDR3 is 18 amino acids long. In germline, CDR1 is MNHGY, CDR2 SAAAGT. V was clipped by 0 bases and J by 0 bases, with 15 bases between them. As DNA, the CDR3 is TGTGCCAGCAGTTACTCGGTCGCAGGGGCGAGCTCTGGAAACACCATATATTTT. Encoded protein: CASSYSVAGASSGNTIYF.

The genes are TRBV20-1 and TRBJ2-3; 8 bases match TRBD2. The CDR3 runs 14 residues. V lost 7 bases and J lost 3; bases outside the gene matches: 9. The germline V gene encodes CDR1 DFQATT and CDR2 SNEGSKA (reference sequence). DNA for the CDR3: TGCAGTGTTGCGCGACTAGCGAGGACAGATACGCAGTATTTT. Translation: CSVARLARTDTQYF.

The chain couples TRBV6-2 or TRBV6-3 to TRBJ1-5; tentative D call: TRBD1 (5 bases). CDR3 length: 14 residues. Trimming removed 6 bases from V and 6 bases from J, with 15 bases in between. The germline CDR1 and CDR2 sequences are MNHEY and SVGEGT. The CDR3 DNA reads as TGTGCCAGCAGCCACGGGGGGTCGGCTCAGCCCCAGCATTTT. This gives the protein CASSHGGSAQPQHF.

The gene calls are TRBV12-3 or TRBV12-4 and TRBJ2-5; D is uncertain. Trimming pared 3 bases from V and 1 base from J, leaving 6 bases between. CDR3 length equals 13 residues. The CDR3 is CASSLNGQETQYF. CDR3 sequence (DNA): TGTGCCAGCAGTTTGAACGGCCAAGAGACCCAGTACTTC.

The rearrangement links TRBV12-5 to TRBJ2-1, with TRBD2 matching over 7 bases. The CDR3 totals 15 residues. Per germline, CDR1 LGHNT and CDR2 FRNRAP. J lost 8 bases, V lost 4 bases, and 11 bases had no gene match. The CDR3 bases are TGTGCTAGTGGTTCCTTGGGGGGGGGTTTGCATGAGCAGTTCTTC. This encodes CASGSLGGGLHEQFF.